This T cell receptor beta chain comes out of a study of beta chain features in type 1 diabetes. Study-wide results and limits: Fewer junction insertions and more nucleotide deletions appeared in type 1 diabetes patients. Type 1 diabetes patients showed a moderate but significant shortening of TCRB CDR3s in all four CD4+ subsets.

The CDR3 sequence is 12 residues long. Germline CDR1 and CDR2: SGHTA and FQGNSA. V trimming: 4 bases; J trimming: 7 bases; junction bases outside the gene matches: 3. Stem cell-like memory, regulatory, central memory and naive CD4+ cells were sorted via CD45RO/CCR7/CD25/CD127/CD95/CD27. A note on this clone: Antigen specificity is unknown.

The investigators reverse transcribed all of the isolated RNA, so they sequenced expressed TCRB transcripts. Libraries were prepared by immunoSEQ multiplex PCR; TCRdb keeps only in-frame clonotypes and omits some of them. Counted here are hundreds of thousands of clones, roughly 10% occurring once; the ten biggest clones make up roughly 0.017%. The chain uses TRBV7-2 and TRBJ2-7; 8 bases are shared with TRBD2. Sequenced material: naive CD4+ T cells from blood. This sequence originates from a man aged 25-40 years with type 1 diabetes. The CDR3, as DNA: TGTGCCAGCAGCTGGTTAGCGGGAGAGCAGTACTTC. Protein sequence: CASSWLAGEQYF.